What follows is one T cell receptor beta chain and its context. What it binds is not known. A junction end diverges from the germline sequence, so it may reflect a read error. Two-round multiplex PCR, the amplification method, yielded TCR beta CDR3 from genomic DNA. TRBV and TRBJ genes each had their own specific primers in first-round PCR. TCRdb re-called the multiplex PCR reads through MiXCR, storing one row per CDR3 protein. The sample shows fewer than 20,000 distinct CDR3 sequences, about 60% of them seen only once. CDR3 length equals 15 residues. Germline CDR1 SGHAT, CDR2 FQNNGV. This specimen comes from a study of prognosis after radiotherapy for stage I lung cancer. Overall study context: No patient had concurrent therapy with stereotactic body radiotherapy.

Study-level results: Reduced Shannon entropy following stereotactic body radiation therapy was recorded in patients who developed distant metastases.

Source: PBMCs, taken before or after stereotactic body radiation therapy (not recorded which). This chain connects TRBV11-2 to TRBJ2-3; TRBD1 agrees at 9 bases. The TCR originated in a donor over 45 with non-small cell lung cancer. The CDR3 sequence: CASTLAGTGYDTKYF. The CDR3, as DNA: TGTGCCAGCACCCTGGCAGGGACAGGGTATGATACGAAGTATTTT.